One sample yielded the 32 T cell receptor beta chains listed below, sequenced in a study of T cells in Graves' hyperthyroidism and ophthalmopathy. What was amplified from RNA transcripts were TCR beta CDR3 regions. When the TCR CDR3 underwent first-round RT-PCR, the HTBI primer set was used. MiXCR, run by TCRdb on the multiplex PCR reads, gives a single entry per CDR3 protein. The sample shows roughly 300,000 distinct CDR3 sequences, 14% of them seen only once. Sequencing was carried out using blood. The receptors here all came from a young woman with Graves' hyperthyroidism.

This clonotype was counted ten times or more. The V gene is TRBV28, the J gene TRBJ2-3, with TRBD1 identical over 9 bases. CDR3 size: 15 residues. CDR1 is MDHEN and CDR2 is SYDVKM in the germline V gene. The V segment lost 7 bases and the J segment 5 bases; nucleotides outside the gene matches: 10. CDR3 bases: TGTGCCAGCACCGAGTGGGACAGGGAAAGAGATACGCAGTATTTT. It is translated as CASTEWDRERDTQYF.

In this sample, this clonotype turned up a few times. V usage is TRBV3-1 and J usage is TRBJ2-3; 9 nucleotides agree with TRBD2. Germline V gene data show CDR1 as LGHDT and CDR2 as YNNKEL (reference sequence). The CDR3 totals 17 residues. V was clipped by 0 bases and J by 7 bases; unmatched bases: 11. CDR3 in amino acids: CASSQDIAGGPVNTQYF. CDR3 bases: TGTGCCAGCAGCCAAGATATTGCGGGAGGGCCGGTAAATACGCAGTATTTT.

This clonotype was counted at least ten times. The V gene is TRBV29-1, the J gene TRBJ2-1; 9 bases fit TRBD1. From germline, CDR1 is SQVTM and CDR2 ANQGSEA. The CDR3 consists of 16 residues. V was clipped by 1 base and J by 0 bases; unmatched bases: 4. CDR3: CSVEVGQGSSYNEQFF. CDR3 nucleotide sequence: TGCAGCGTTGAAGTTGGACAGGGGAGCTCCTACAATGAGCAGTTCTTC.

The table lists this clonotype with many counts. The V and J genes are TRBV28 and TRBJ2-5, with 8 bases fitting TRBD2. The J segment lost 5 bases and the V segment lost 4 bases, leaving 9 bases of the junction unmatched. Germline V gene data show CDR1 as MDHEN and CDR2 as SYDVKM. The CDR3 covers 15 residues. CDR3 region: CASSYGGGREETQYF. In DNA form, the CDR3 reads TGTGCCAGCAGTTACGGGGGGGGCAGGGAGGAGACCCAGTACTTC.

In its sample, this clonotype was seen many times. The CDR3 sequence is CASSFVVGISTDTQYF. For the CDR3, the DNA is TGTGCCAGCAGTTTTGTGGTAGGAATAAGCACAGATACGCAGTATTTT. The chain recombines TRBV12-3 or TRBV12-4 with TRBJ2-3; D remains ambiguous. The CDR3 is 16 amino acids. The germline V and J ends were trimmed by 3 bases and 0 bases, with 13 bases remaining between them.

This clonotype was detected ten times or more. The gene calls are TRBV2 and TRBJ2-1, with 9 bases fitting TRBD2. The CDR3 totals 16 residues. Per the germline V gene, CDR1 is SNHLY and CDR2 is FYNNEI. Trimming at V came to 7 bases and at J to 2 bases, leaving 9 bases not matched to a gene. CDR3 bases: TGTGCCAGCACTCCTAAAGGCGGGAGGGCCTACAATGAGCAGTTCTTC. Its translation: CASTPKGGRAYNEQFF.

This clonotype has ten or more counts. V is TRBV24-1 and J is TRBJ2-7, with D perhaps TRBD1 or TRBD2 (5 bases each). In germline, CDR1 is KGHDR, CDR2 SFDVKD. Between the trimmed V and J ends, which lost 3 bases and 0 bases, there was a span of 8 bases. The CDR3 has 14 residues. The CDR3 is CATSDGTASYEQYF. The CDR3 DNA reads as TGTGCCACCAGTGATGGGACGGCCTCCTACGAGCAGTACTTC.

This clonotype was detected a few times. CDR3 sequence reads: CSAREGETPVGSYEQYF. The DNA for the CDR3 is TGCAGTGCTAGAGAGGGAGAAACTCCCGTAGGATCCTACGAGCAGTACTTC. This chain uses TRBV20-1 with TRBJ2-7; possibly TRBD2 for D (5 bases). The CDR3 has 17 residues. Germline V gene data show CDR1 as DFQATT and CDR2 as SNEGSKA (reference sequence). The V end was cut by 0 bases, the J end by 1 base, with 19 bases between.

This clonotype has at least ten counts. The gene calls are TRBV28 and TRBJ2-4, with 13 bases fitting TRBD2. V was clipped by 5 bases and J by 7 bases; unmatched bases: 5. The germline gives CDR1 MDHEN, CDR2 SYDVKM. The CDR3 extends over 15 amino acids. The CDR3 nucleotides are TGTGCCAGCAGTCCAGGACTAGCGGGAGTGAACATTCAGTACTTC. As protein: CASSPGLAGVNIQYF.

In this sample, this clonotype turned up a few times. The chain employs TRBV11-2 and TRBJ2-5, with D perhaps assigned TRBD1 or TRBD2 (6 bases each). The CDR3 totals 18 residues. Trimming removed 1 base from V and 5 bases from J, with 23 bases in between. Germline assignment: CDR1 SGHAT and CDR2 FQNNGV. CDR3 coding DNA: TGTGCCAGCAGCTTAGGGGTGGGGGCAGGGGCGGGATTGGAGACCCAGTACTTC. It is translated as CASSLGVGAGAGLETQYF.

This clonotype was seen at least ten times. The rearrangement joins TRBV11-2 to TRBJ1-1; 10 nucleotides line up with TRBD1. V was pared by 4 bases and J by 4 bases, with 6 bases of the junction left unmatched. The CDR3 contains 15 residues. From germline, CDR1 is SGHAT and CDR2 FQNNGV. The CDR3 DNA sequence: TGTGCCAGCAGCTGGGACAGGGGTCGGGGCACTGAAGCTTTCTTT. Protein sequence: CASSWDRGRGTEAFF.

This clonotype was seen repeatedly, ten times or more. The V gene is TRBV6-1, the J gene TRBJ1-1; D gene ambiguous. CDR3 length: 14 residues. With 3 bases removed from V and 5 bases from J, the gap between germline ends came to 13 bases. Germline CDR1 reads MNHNS; CDR2 reads SASEGT. Here the CDR3 DNA reads TGTGCCAGCAGTGATTGGATAAAATTGACTGAAGCTTTCTTT. Protein product: CASSDWIKLTEAFF.

The chain's CDR3 is CASSVDPGGYNEQFF. The DNA of the CDR3 is TGTGCCAGCAGCGTAGACCCAGGGGGGTACAATGAGCAGTTCTTC. The V gene is TRBV9, the J gene TRBJ2-1, with D perhaps TRBD1 (7 bases). V shed 0 bases and J shed 4 bases, with 11 bases lying between them. The CDR3 length is 15 residues. The germline CDR1 and CDR2 sequences are SGDLS and YYNGEE.

This clonotype appeared a few times. The rearrangement links TRBV6-2 or TRBV6-3 to TRBJ1-5; no definite D call. Trimming stripped 0 bases from V and 4 bases from J, with 7 bases between. The CDR3 loop spans 14 amino acids. The germline CDR1 and CDR2 sequences are MNHEY and SVGEGT. The CDR3 protein is CASSYSNENQPQHF. DNA of the CDR3: TGTGCCAGCAGTTACTCGAATGAGAATCAGCCCCAGCATTTT.

This chain joins TRBV28 and TRBJ1-5; the D gene is possibly TRBD1 (5 bases). The CDR3 loop spans 13 amino acids. The ends were cut back, 7 bases at V and 5 bases at J, with 12 bases in the middle. CDR1 is MDHEN, CDR2 SYDVKM, per germline. The CDR3 is CASIVSGDQPQHF. In DNA, the CDR3 is TGTGCCAGCATAGTCTCGGGGGATCAGCCCCAGCATTTT.

Concerning this clonotype itself: An end of the junction does not agree with germline; a read error may underlie this. V and J are TRBV6-1 and TRBJ2-2, with a possible D match to TRBD2 (6 bases). The CDR3 totals 13 residues. Germline assignment: CDR1 MNHNS and CDR2 SASEGT. CDR3 DNA: TGTGCCAGCAGGGTAGCGGAAACCGGGGAGCTGCTTTTT. Protein sequence: CASRVAETGELLF.

The chain recombines TRBV5-1 with TRBJ1-1; unclear D gene. The CDR3 extends over 14 amino acids. The V end lost 0 bases, the J end lost 2 bases, and 8 bases lay between the germline ends. CDR1 is SGHRS, CDR2 YFSETQ, per germline. CDR3 coding DNA: TGCGCCAGCAGCTTGGCCGAGGGAAACACTGAAGCTTTCTTT. This gives the protein CASSLAEGNTEAFF.

V and J are TRBV13 and TRBJ2-1; 7 positions match TRBD1. Germline V CDR1 and CDR2: PRHDT, FYEKMQ (reference sequence). Germline trimming cut 6 bases from V and 4 bases from J; bases unmatched to any gene: 6. The CDR3 totals 14 residues. CDR3 in amino acids: CASSSGGAYNEQFF. CDR3 coding DNA: TGTGCCAGCAGTTCAGGGGGTGCTTACAATGAGCAGTTCTTC.

The V gene is TRBV9, the J gene TRBJ2-7; TRBD1 matches at 7 bases. The CDR3 is 15 amino acids. V gave up 3 bases and J gave up 5 bases; unmatched junction bases: 11. The germline V gene has CDR1 SGDLS and CDR2 YYNGEE. The chain's CDR3 is CASSASGQGVDEQYF. The CDR3 DNA reads TGTGCCAGCAGCGCGTCAGGTCAGGGGGTGGACGAGCAGTACTTC.

This clonotype was seen ten or more times. V usage is TRBV7-8 and J usage is TRBJ2-2, with no clear D. The ends were cut back, 5 bases at V and 0 bases at J, with 19 bases in the middle. The germline V gene encodes CDR1 SGHVS and CDR2 FQNEAQ. The CDR3 runs 18 residues. The CDR3 sequence: CASSPMNIRQTNTGELFF. Here the CDR3 DNA reads TGTGCCAGCAGCCCGATGAATATAAGGCAAACGAACACCGGGGAGCTGTTTTTT.

This clonotype has at least ten counts. J is TRBJ2-7 and V is TRBV28; D is undetermined. The CDR3 sequence is 12 residues long. V shed 6 bases and J shed 5 bases, with 11 bases lying between them. Germline values: CDR1 MDHEN, CDR2 SYDVKM. The CDR3 loop reads CASRYGWNEQYF. In DNA form, the CDR3 reads TGTGCCAGCAGGTATGGGTGGAACGAGCAGTACTTC.

This clonotype was counted ten times or more. The rearrangement links TRBV28 to TRBJ1-1, with D tentatively TRBD1 (5 bases). The CDR3 runs to 15 residues. Germline CDR1 MDHEN, CDR2 SYDVKM. The ends were cut back, 2 bases at V and 6 bases at J, with 16 bases in the middle. The CDR3 nucleotides are TGTGCCAGCAGTTTACGAGGGGATCCGATCGCTGAAGCTTTCTTT. This encodes CASSLRGDPIAEAFF.

This clonotype showed up just a few times. The chain couples TRBV7-2 to TRBJ2-3, with unresolved D. CDR1 and CDR2 (germline): SGHTA, FQGNSA. The CDR3 spans 15 residues. Trimming shortened V by 1 base and J by 4 bases, and 12 bases separated the two germline ends. The CDR3 bases are TGTGCCAGCAGCTTAGGGCTAGGGCGCTCAGATACGCAGTATTTT. Translated: CASSLGLGRSDTQYF.

In its sample, this clonotype was seen many times. The gene calls are TRBV16 and TRBJ2-1; 9 bases align to TRBD2. V lost 2 bases, J lost 7 bases, and 3 bases stayed unmatched. This CDR3 is built from 14 residues. Looked up from germline, CDR1 is KGHSY and CDR2 is FQNENV. CDR3 amino acids: CASSQASGNNEQFF. Written as DNA, the CDR3 is TGTGCCAGCAGCCAAGCTAGCGGGAATAATGAGCAGTTCTTC.

Concerning this clonotype: The junction departs from the called germline gene at one end, perhaps through a read error. As DNA, the CDR3 is TGTGCCAGCAGCGCCATAGCGGGAGCGGACGGGGAGCTGGTTTTT. Translated: CASSAIAGADGELVF. The chain links TRBV9 to TRBJ2-2; 9 bases match TRBD2. The CDR3 sequence is 15 residues long. Germline V CDR1 and CDR2: SGDLS, YYNGEE.

On this clonotype: A much larger clone differs by one base, so this may be a read error. The rearrangement uses TRBV12-3 or TRBV12-4 and TRBJ2-4; D gene uncertain. There are 16 residues in the CDR3. For the CDR3, the DNA is TGTGCCAGCAGTTTTACCCTCTGGTTGGCCAAAAACATTCAGTGCTTC. This gives the protein CASSFTLWLAKNIQCF.

Ten or more counts support this clonotype. The chain employs TRBV7-6 and TRBJ2-1; TRBD2 matches 11 bases. J gave up 4 bases and V 5 bases, and 19 bases lay outside the gene matches. The CDR3 loop spans 20 amino acids. CDR1 SGHVS and CDR2 FNYEAQ come from the germline V gene. The CDR3 loop is CASSTGVLGDGTSGYNEQFF. The CDR3, as DNA: TGTGCCAGCAGCACAGGGGTTCTGGGGGACGGGACTAGCGGATACAATGAGCAGTTCTTC. The complete variable domain, with remaining parts taken from reference TRBV7-6 and TRBJ2-1, reads GAGVSQSPRYKVTKRGQDVALRCDPISGHVSLYWYRQALGQGPEFLTYFNYEAQQDKSGLPNDRFSAERPEGSISTLTIQRTEQRDSAMYRCASSTGVLGDGTSGYNEQFFGPGTRLTVL.

Turning to this clonotype: A much larger clone lies a single base off, so this may be a read error. The chain combines TRBV7-8 with TRBJ1-2; 7 bases are a match to TRBD1. The CDR3 is 14 amino acids. V lost 2 bases and J lost 10; bases outside the gene matches: 10. Germline assignment: CDR1 SGHVS and CDR2 FQNEAQ. The CDR3 is CASSLLDRVDAYTF. CDR3 coding DNA: TGTGCCAGCAGCTTATTAGACAGGGTGGATGCCTACACCTTC.

This clonotype was seen at least ten times. The V and J genes are TRBV7-2 and TRBJ2-5; D is uncertain. Looked up from germline, CDR1 is SGHTA and CDR2 is FQGNSA. The germline V and J ends were trimmed by 4 bases and 2 bases, with 17 bases remaining between them. CDR3 size: 16 residues. The CDR3, as DNA: TGTGCCAGCAGCTCCCGCTTAAGATCGATTCAAGAGACCCAGTACTTC. Amino acids: CASSSRLRSIQETQYF.

This clonotype was picked up a small number of times. The CDR3 region is CASSFRSGGTGELFF. CDR3 bases: TGTGCCAGCAGCTTTAGGTCAGGGGGGACCGGGGAGCTGTTTTTT. This sequence joins TRBV7-2 and TRBJ2-2; maybe TRBD1 (7 bases). The CDR3 sequence is 15 residues long. The V and J ends lost 3 bases and 5 bases respectively, with 13 bases between them. Germline V gene lookup returns CDR1 SGHTA and CDR2 FQGNSA.

There are many counts of this clonotype. J is TRBJ1-5 and V is TRBV6-1; TRBD1 agrees at 9 bases. The CDR3 is 16 residues long. V shed 4 bases and J 9 bases; nucleotides not matched to a gene: 13. From germline, CDR1 is MNHNS and CDR2 SASEGT. The CDR3 reads CASSGGADRGPWPQHF. CDR3 coding DNA: TGTGCCAGCAGTGGGGGCGCGGACAGGGGTCCCTGGCCCCAGCATTTT.

There are a few counts of this clonotype. The chain recombines TRBV28 with TRBJ2-7; D not certain. Germline CDR1 is MDHEN and CDR2 is SYDVKM. CDR3 length: 13 amino acids. The ends were cut back, 7 bases at V and 7 bases at J, with 17 bases in the middle. The CDR3 loop reads CASTPGRTREQYF. The CDR3 coding sequence is TGTGCCAGCACCCCAGGAAGGACGCGGGAGCAGTACTTC.